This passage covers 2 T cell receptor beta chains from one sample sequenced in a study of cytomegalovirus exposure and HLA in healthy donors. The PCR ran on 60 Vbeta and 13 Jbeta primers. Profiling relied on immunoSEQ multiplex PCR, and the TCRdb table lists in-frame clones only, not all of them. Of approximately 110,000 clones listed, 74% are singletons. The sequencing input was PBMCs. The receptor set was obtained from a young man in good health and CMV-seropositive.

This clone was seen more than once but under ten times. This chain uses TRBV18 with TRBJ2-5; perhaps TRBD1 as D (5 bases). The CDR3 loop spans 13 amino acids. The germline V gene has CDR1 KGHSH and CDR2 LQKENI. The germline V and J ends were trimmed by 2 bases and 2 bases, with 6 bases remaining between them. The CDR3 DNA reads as TGTGCCAGCTCACCATCAGGGCAAGAGACCCAGTACTTC. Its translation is CASSPSGQETQYF.

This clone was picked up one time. The CDR3 is CASSQDSTGYGYTF. In DNA, the CDR3 is TGTGCCAGCAGCCAGGACAGTACGGGCTATGGCTACACCTTC. The chain joins TRBV5-6 to TRBJ1-2; tentatively, D is TRBD1 (6 bases). Germline-derived CDR1 and CDR2 are SGHDT and YYEEEE. The CDR3 length is 14 residues. V was shortened by 4 bases and J by 4 bases, with 14 bases between the two germline ends.